The sequence of this T cell receptor (beta chain) was determined in a study of blood T cell repertoires in COVID-19. Germline V gives CDR1 SGHNT, CDR2 YYREEE (reference sequence). Trimming at V came to 4 bases and at J to 2 bases, leaving 5 bases not matched to a gene. The CDR3 length is 14 residues. Sequenced by immunoSEQ multiplex PCR; TCRdb stores in-frame clones only, minus some. The data contain fewer than 150,000 clones, 84% of them singletons. This sequence was found in a human donor in a cohort sampled during active COVID-19. The V gene is TRBV5-4, the J gene TRBJ2-5, with TRBD1 matching 7 bases. The sample comprised peripheral blood. CDR3: CASSKRQGQETQYF. Written as DNA, the CDR3 is TGTGCCAGCAGCAAGCGACAGGGACAAGAGACCCAGTACTTC. Together with reference TRBV5-4 and TRBJ2-5, the CDR3 gives the full variable domain: ETGVTQSPTHLIKTRGQQVTLRCSSQSGHNTVSWYQQALGQGPQFIFQYYREEENGRGNFPPRFSGLQFPNYSSELNVNALELDDSALYLCASSKRQGQETQYFGPGTRLLVL.